The clone carrying this T cell receptor (beta chain) was detected only a few times. Its matching antigen is unknown. This record comes from a study of cytomegalovirus exposure and HLA in healthy donors. On the study more broadly: Sequencing of some 200 million T cells in an earlier analysis found around 100 million unique TCR beta sequences. Findings and caveats of the study: According to reports, the classifier identified cytomegalovirus status with high specificity and sensitivity.

PCR primers comprised 60 Vbeta and 13 Jbeta primers. Method: immunoSEQ multiplex PCR; TCRdb's copy keeps in-frame clones and lacks some. Among 120,000 to 150,000 clones, just under 70% were seen once, and the ten largest hold 3.5% to 5%. Germline lookup yields CDR1 MNHEY and CDR2 SMNVEV (reference sequence). The V segment lost 6 bases and the J segment 6 bases; nucleotides outside the gene matches: 31. This CDR3 contains 22 residues. The receptor was derived from a man in his fifties or sixties in good health and CMV-seronegative. This sequence joins TRBV27 and TRBJ1-4, with 7 bases matching TRBD1. The sample comprised PBMCs. CDR3 protein: CASRPSPTVWDRAQGWDEKLFF. The CDR3 DNA follows: TGTGCCAGCAGACCTAGCCCGACCGTCTGGGACAGAGCGCAGGGATGGGATGAAAAACTGTTTTTT. The complete variable domain, with remaining parts taken from reference TRBV27 and TRBJ1-4, reads EAQVTQNPRYLITVTGKKLTVTCSQNMNHEYMSWYRQDPGLGLRQIYYSMNVEVTDKGDVPEGYKVSRKEKRNFPLILESPSPNQTSLYFCASRPSPTVWDRAQGWDEKLFFGSGTQLSVL.